This T cell receptor beta chain came from a study of T cell responses to AZD1222 COVID-19 vaccine. General study points: Among vaccine-associated CD4 TCRs, coverage spanned spike, with dominance at 160-218 and 743-854.

Some clones are missing from TCRdb's copy, which holds only in-frame ones; the method was immunoSEQ multiplex PCR. This table holds about 140,000 clones. The ends were cut back, 5 bases at V and 3 bases at J, with 17 bases in the middle. The CDR3 loop spans 15 amino acids. The germline CDR1 and CDR2 sequences are SGHVS and FNYEAQ. Turning to this clone: The target antigen is unknown.

This TCR was recovered from an adult in good health. The chain uses TRBV7-6 and TRBJ2-7; D might be TRBD2 (6 bases). The sample comprised peripheral blood. CDR3 loop: CASSPRWGVGYEQYF. The CDR3 coding sequence is TGTGCCAGCAGCCCTCGCTGGGGGGTCGGCTACGAGCAGTACTTC.